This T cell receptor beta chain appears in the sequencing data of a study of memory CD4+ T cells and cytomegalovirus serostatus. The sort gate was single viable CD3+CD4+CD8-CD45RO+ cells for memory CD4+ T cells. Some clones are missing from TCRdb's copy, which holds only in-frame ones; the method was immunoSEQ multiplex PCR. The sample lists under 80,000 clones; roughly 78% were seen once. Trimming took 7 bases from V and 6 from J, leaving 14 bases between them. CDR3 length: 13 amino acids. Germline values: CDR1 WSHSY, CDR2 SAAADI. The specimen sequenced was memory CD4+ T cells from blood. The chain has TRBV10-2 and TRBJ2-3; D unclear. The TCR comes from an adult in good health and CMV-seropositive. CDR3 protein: CASKAPPQDTQYF. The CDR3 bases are TGCGCCAGCAAAGCCCCCCCCCAGGATACGCAGTATTTT.